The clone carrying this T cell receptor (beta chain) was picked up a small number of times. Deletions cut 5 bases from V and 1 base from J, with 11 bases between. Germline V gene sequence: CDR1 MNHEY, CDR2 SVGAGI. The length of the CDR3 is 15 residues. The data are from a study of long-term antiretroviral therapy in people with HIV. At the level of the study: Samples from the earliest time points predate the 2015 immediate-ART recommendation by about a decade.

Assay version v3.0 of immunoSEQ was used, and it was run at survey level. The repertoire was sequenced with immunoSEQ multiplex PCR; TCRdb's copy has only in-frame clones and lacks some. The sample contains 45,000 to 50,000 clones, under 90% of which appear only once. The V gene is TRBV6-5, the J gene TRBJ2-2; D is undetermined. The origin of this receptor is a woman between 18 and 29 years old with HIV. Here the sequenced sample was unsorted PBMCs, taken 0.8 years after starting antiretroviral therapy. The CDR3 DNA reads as TGTGCCAGCAGTCGAAATCAGGTGAACACCGGGGAGCTGTTTTTT. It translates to CASSRNQVNTGELFF.